The 20 T cell receptor beta chains below were found in one sample sequenced in a study of CD8+CD57+ T cells in acquired aplastic anemia. Patients chosen for sequencing had CD8+CD57+ cells that had expanded, as shown by flow cytometry. Template material for TCR beta VDJ and CDR3 profiling consisted of genomic DNA. Using its own MiXCR run on the reads, TCRdb lists one record per CDR3 protein. The repertoire includes 150,000 or so distinct CDR3 sequences, 47% of them detected once, and 1.1% sits in the top ten. Source material: sorted CD4+, CD8+, or CD8+CD57+ T cells (not recorded which) from PBMCs. The receptors were sampled from a human donor with aplastic anemia.

This chain links TRBV4-1 with TRBJ1-6, with a weak D call TRBD1 (5 bases). Deletions cut 6 bases from V and 5 bases from J, with 20 bases between. Germline V CDR1 and CDR2: MGHRA, YSYEKL. CDR3 length: 17 residues. The CDR3 is CASRLRGPAADNSPLHF. CDR3 nucleotides: TGCGCCAGCAGACTAAGGGGCCCGGCGGCCGATAATTCACCCCTCCACTTT.

This sequence joins TRBV20-1 and TRBJ1-2; D is unclear. CDR1 is DFQATT, CDR2 SNEGSKA, per germline (reference sequence). The germline V and J ends were trimmed by 4 bases and 4 bases, with 13 bases remaining between them. This CDR3 comprises 13 residues. The CDR3 protein is CSANPLEAYGYTF. The DNA for the CDR3 is TGCAGTGCTAATCCCCTCGAGGCCTATGGCTACACCTTC.

The genes are TRBV10-3 and TRBJ1-5; 9 bases match TRBD1. The CDR3 is 16 amino acids. Looked up from germline, CDR1 is ENHRY and CDR2 is SYGVKD. The junction had 9 bases not matched to a gene; V was cut back by 3 bases and J by 6 bases. For the CDR3, the DNA is TGTGCCATCAGTGACCCACCGGGACAGGGATCTCAGCCCCAGCATTTT. Its translation: CAISDPPGQGSQPQHF.

This chain connects TRBV25-1 to TRBJ1-6; perhaps TRBD1 as D (5 bases). This CDR3 has 17 amino acids. The germline gives CDR1 MGHDK, CDR2 SYGVNS. Between the trimmed V and J ends, which lost 2 bases and 3 bases, there was a span of 14 bases. The CDR3 sequence: CASSESRGTDYNSPLHF. CDR3 in DNA: TGTGCCAGCAGTGAAAGCCGGGGGACTGACTATAATTCACCCCTCCACTTT.

This CDR3 reads CASSQVLAGLETQYF. The DNA of the CDR3 is TGTGCCAGCAGCCAAGTTTTAGCGGGACTTGAGACCCAGTACTTC. J is TRBJ2-5 and V is TRBV14, with 8 bases aligning to TRBD2. The CDR3 length is 15 residues. The V gene end was trimmed by 1 base and the J gene end by 5 bases; junction bases not matched to a gene: 6. Germline V lookup: CDR1 SGHDN, CDR2 FVKESK.

Many counts were recorded for this clonotype. The V and J genes are TRBV20-1 and TRBJ2-3; D possibly corresponds to TRBD1 (6 bases). Germline CDR1 is DFQATT and CDR2 is SNEGSKA (reference sequence). Trimming took off 0 bases at V and 0 bases at J, with 13 bases between the two ends. There are 16 residues in the CDR3. The CDR3 here is CSARDPRGFSTDTQYF. CDR3 DNA: TGCAGTGCTAGAGACCCCAGGGGTTTTAGCACAGATACGCAGTATTTT.

As for this clonotype: Possible read error: a much larger clone is one base away. The chain employs TRBV7-3 and TRBJ2-7, with TRBD2 matching over 9 bases. V lost 2 bases and J lost 7; bases outside the gene matches: 9. The CDR3 is 15 residues long. Germline V gene sequence: CDR1 SGHTA, CDR2 FQGTGA. The CDR3 coding sequence is TGTGCCAGCAGCTTAGGCGGGGGGGCCGTAAATGAGCAGTACTTC. Its protein is CASSLGGGAVNEQYF.

This clonotype was seen repeatedly, ten times or more. The chain has TRBV12-3 or TRBV12-4 and TRBJ2-7, with D perhaps matching TRBD2 (7 bases). This CDR3 is built from 13 residues. V lost 8 bases and J lost 7, with 18 bases in between. The CDR3 DNA reads as TGTGCCAGCCGGCCGGGGGGCTCGGGGGAGCAGTACTTC. Translated: CASRPGGSGEQYF.

This clonotype was seen a handful of times. The chain employs TRBV2 and TRBJ2-1; 13 positions match TRBD2. Per germline, CDR1 SNHLY and CDR2 FYNNEI. This CDR3 is built from 14 residues. Losses at the gene ends were 11 bases for V and 6 bases for J; bases not matched to a gene: 7. CDR3 DNA: TGTGCCGGGGGGGGACTAGCGGGGTTCAATGAGCAGTTCTTC. Translation: CAGGGLAGFNEQFF.

This clonotype has a count of ten or more. The chain uses TRBV15 and TRBJ1-1, with D unresolved. CDR1 is LNHNV and CDR2 is YYDKDF in the germline V gene (reference sequence). The CDR3 has 14 residues. V lost 0 bases and J lost 7, with 12 bases in between. The DNA for the CDR3 is TGTGCCACCAGCAGAGATCAGGTAGCTATTGAAGCTTTCTTT. Amino acid sequence: CATSRDQVAIEAFF.

This clonotype was recorded many times. The chain recombines TRBV3-1 with TRBJ2-3, with unresolved D. V lost 1 base and J lost 1, with 3 bases in between. Germline-derived CDR1 and CDR2 are LGHDT and YNNKEL (reference sequence). CDR3 length: 13 amino acids. This chain's CDR3 is CASSQAGTDTQYF. CDR3 coding DNA: TGTGCCAGCAGCCAAGCCGGCACAGATACGCAGTATTTT.

The J gene is TRBJ1-6, the V gene TRBV20-1, with TRBD1 as a possible D gene (6 bases). CDR1 and CDR2 (germline): DFQATT, SNEGSKA (reference sequence). The CDR3 loop spans 14 amino acids. Trimming removed 6 bases from V and 12 bases from J, with 21 bases in between. The CDR3 bases are TGCAGTGCAAGGACAGCTAGCCTCGACGGACCCCTCCACTTT. It is translated as CSARTASLDGPLHF.

The rearrangement uses TRBV2 and TRBJ2-5; D is uncertain. The CDR3 length is 14 residues. V lost 3 bases, J lost 1 base, and 9 bases lay in between. The germline V gene has CDR1 SNHLY and CDR2 FYNNEI. Here the CDR3 reads CASSDWGSQETQYF. CDR3 nucleotides: TGTGCCAGCAGTGATTGGGGTTCCCAAGAGACCCAGTACTTC.

On this clonotype itself: A much larger clone differs by one base, so this may be a read error. The gene calls are TRBV5-4 and TRBJ2-7, with D tentatively TRBD1 (6 bases). The CDR3 is 15 amino acids. The germline V and J ends were trimmed by 4 bases and 4 bases, with 18 bases remaining between them. Germline V CDR1 and CDR2: SGHNT, YYREEE (reference sequence). Here the CDR3 reads CASSPPDSGPYEQYF. CDR3 in DNA: TGTGCCAGCAGCCCCCCGGACAGTGGCCCATACGAGCAGTACTTC.

The chain is built from TRBV15 and TRBJ2-3; TRBD2 matches at 11 bases. CDR1 is LNHNV, CDR2 YYDKDF, per germline (reference sequence). The ends lost 5 bases at V and 1 base at J; junction bases unmatched: 5. This CDR3 has 16 amino acids. As DNA, the CDR3 is TGTGCCACCAGCGCGGGACTAGCGGCGGGCACAGATACGCAGTATTTT. It yields the protein CATSAGLAAGTDTQYF.

The V gene is TRBV29-1, the J gene TRBJ2-1; no reliable D call. Germline CDR1 SQVTM, CDR2 ANQGSEA. The length of the CDR3 is 10 residues. With 6 bases removed from V and 5 bases from J, the gap between germline ends came to 5 bases. The CDR3 coding sequence is TGCAGCGTCAAGAACAATGAGCAGTTCTTC. Translation: CSVKNNEQFF.

This clonotype was observed at least ten times. The rearrangement uses TRBV19 and TRBJ2-3; 7 positions match TRBD1. Germline trimming cut 5 bases from V and 3 bases from J; bases unmatched to any gene: 8. Germline V gene sequence: CDR1 LNHDA, CDR2 SQIVND (reference sequence). The CDR3 has 15 residues. The CDR3 DNA sequence: TGTGCCAGTAGTCCAGTGGACAGGAGGACAGATACGCAGTATTTT. Protein sequence: CASSPVDRRTDTQYF. Variable domain in full (rest from reference TRBV19 and TRBJ2-3): DGGITQSPKYLFRKEGQNVTLSCEQNLNHDAMYWYRQDPGQGLRLIYYSQIVNDFQKGDIAEGYSVSREKKESFPLTVTSAQKNPTAFYLCASSPVDRRTDTQYFGPGTRLTVL.

Notes on this clonotype: This may be a read error: a much more frequent sequence differs by one nucleotide. J is TRBJ1-2 and V is TRBV5-6; weak D call: TRBD1 (5 bases). The CDR3 extends over 16 amino acids. Trimming cost V 0 bases and J 6 bases, with 18 bases left between them. Germline V lookup: CDR1 SGHDT, CDR2 YYEEEE. The CDR3 loop reads CASSLVVVTGDHGYTF. The CDR3 DNA reads as TGTGCCAGCAGCTTGGTGGTGGTAACCGGGGACCATGGCTACACCTTC.

This chain uses TRBV25-1 with TRBJ2-7; 7 bases fit TRBD2. Germline V gene sequence: CDR1 MGHDK, CDR2 SYGVNS. CDR3 length equals 14 residues. V trimming: 6 bases; J trimming: 3 bases; junction bases outside the gene matches: 8. The CDR3 coding sequence is TGTGCCAGCAGCTTAGTGGGAGGGAACTACGAGCAGTACTTC. Protein sequence: CASSLVGGNYEQYF.

About this clonotype: A read error is likely, as this CDR3 ends without the conserved phenylalanine or tryptophan. V is TRBV7-8 and J is TRBJ2-5; D is undetermined. The germline V gene has CDR1 SGHVS and CDR2 FQNEAQ. Trimming removed 8 bases at V and 4 bases at J, with 8 bases between. The CDR3 length is 11 residues. CDR3 bases: TGTGCCAGCGGCACCCGAGAGACCCAGTACCTC. As protein: CASGTRETQYL.